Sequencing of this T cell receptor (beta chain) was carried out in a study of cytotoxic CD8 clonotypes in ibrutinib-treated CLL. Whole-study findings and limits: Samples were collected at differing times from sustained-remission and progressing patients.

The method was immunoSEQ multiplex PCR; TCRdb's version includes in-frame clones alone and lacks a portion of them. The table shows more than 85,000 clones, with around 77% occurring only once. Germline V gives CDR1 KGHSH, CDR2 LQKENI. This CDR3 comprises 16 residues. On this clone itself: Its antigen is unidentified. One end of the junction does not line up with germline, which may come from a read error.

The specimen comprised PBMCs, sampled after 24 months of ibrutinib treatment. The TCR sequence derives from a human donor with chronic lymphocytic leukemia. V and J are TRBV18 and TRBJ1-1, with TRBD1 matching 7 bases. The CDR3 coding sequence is TGTGCCAGCTCCCCACAGAAGACAGGGATGAACACTGAAGCTTTCTTT. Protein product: CASSPQKTGMNTEAFF. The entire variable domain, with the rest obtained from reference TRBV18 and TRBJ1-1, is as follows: NAGVMQNPRHLVRRRGQEARLRCSPMKGHSHVYWYRQLPEEGLKFMVYLQKENIIDESGMPKERFSAEFPKEGPSILRIQQVVRGDSAAYFCASSPQKTGMNTEAFFGQGTRLTVV.